This entry is about one TCR beta chain. The antigen is not known. This entry belongs to a study of T cell responses to AZD1222 COVID-19 vaccine. Study results and limitations: Spike-wide coverage was observed for vaccine-associated CD4 TCRs, with dominant responses at 160-218 and 743-854.

Germline V CDR1 and CDR2: LNHDA, SQIVND (reference sequence). V lost 2 bases and J lost 6, with 13 bases in between. This CDR3 region has 14 residues. Using immunoSEQ multiplex PCR, the repertoire was profiled, and TCRdb retains in-frame clones only, with some absent. This sample has about 120,000 clones; 80% to 90% occur once, and the top ten carry roughly an eighth. V usage is TRBV19 and J usage is TRBJ1-2; D is possibly TRBD1 (6 bases). This TCR derives from an adult in good health. The input for sequencing was peripheral blood, taken on day 0 of AZD1222 vaccination. CDR3 sequence reads: CASSIQGIGHGYTF. The CDR3 DNA is TGTGCCAGTAGTATACAGGGGATAGGTCATGGCTACACCTTC.